The rows below give T cell receptor beta chains drawn from one sample of a study of T cell repertoires in cytomegalovirus infection. No cognate antigen is known for these TCRs. One entry per CDR3 protein results from TCRdb running MiXCR on the reads. Altogether about 55,000 distinct CDR3 sequences are present, roughly a fifth being singletons, with the ten largest covering about 68%. Sequencing used CD8+ T cells from cultured PBMCs, obtained from culture after CMV antigen stimulation. The source of these receptors is a human donor in good health (CMV status not recorded). Some clones in this sample may be carry-over from other donors' samples. The CDR3 runs from the conserved cysteine through the conserved F or W. D genes are given only for firm matches. Only part of the rows carry a size: once, few, many, or a class if the clone is expanded.

. | TRBJ2-2 | . | TRBV7-6 | TGTGCCAGCAGCTTCCCCCGGGACTCTCCTAACCGACTAGTCACCGGGGAGCTGTTTTTT | CASSFPRDSPNRLVTGELFF
. | TRBJ1-1 | few | TRBV20-1 | TGCAGTGCCACGCCTGGCAACACTGAAGCTTTCTTT | CSATPGNTEAFF
. | TRBJ2-1 | . | TRBV19 | TGTGCCAGTAGTATCTTAGCAAATTACAATGAGCAGTTCTTC | CASSILANYNEQFF
. | TRBJ1-1 | . | TRBV7-2 | TGTGCCAGCAGCTTAGGTCCAGGGACTGCCAGCGGCACTGAAGCTTTCTTT | CASSLGPGTASGTEAFF
TRBD2 | TRBJ2-3 | . | TRBV11-2 | TGTGCCAGCAGCCGAGTGCGGGAGGGAATAGATACGCAGTATTTT | CASSRVREGIDTQYF
. | TRBJ1-2 | few | TRBV12-3/TRBV12-4 | TGTGCCAGCAGTCCTGGGGGGGGACGGCGTCCCTATGGCTACACCTTC | CASSPGGGRRPYGYTF
TRBD2 | TRBJ2-3 | . | TRBV19 | TGTGCCAGTAGTATAGATACCGACGAGCGGGGGCGCACAGATACGCAGTATTTT | CASSIDTDERGRTDTQYF
. | TRBJ1-4 | many | TRBV28 | TGTGCCAGCAGTTTAGGAGGGGCTCGGGAAAAACTGTTTTTT | CASSLGGAREKLFF
TRBD2 | TRBJ2-5 | many | TRBV4-2 | TGTGCCAGCAGCCACCGACCGGGACTAGCGGCCCGTTTCCAAGAGACCCAGTACTTC | CASSHRPGLAARFQETQYF
TRBD1 | TRBJ2-7 | . | TRBV6-2/TRBV6-3 | TGTGCCAGCCAAGCCTTTCGGACAGGGAATCCCTACGAGCAGTACTTC | CASQAFRTGNPYEQYF
TRBD1 | TRBJ1-2 | few | TRBV2 | TGTGCCAGCAGTGTAACCGGGACAGGGGGAAGTGGCTACACCTTC | CASSVTGTGGSGYTF
. | TRBJ2-7 | few | TRBV28 | TGTGCCAGCAGCCCGACAGCTTACGAGCAGTACTTC | CASSPTAYEQYF
TRBD2 | TRBJ2-1 | few | TRBV7-3 | TGTGCCAGCAGCTCAACAGCGGGGGGCTACAATGAGCAGTTCTTC | CASSSTAGGYNEQFF
. | TRBJ1-4 | few | TRBV7-2 | TGTGCCAGCAGCTTAGTCGGGACTAATGAAAAACTGTTTTTT | CASSLVGTNEKLFF
. | TRBJ2-3 | . | TRBV20-1 | TGCAGTGTAAGACGTCCAGATGGACAGGGCATGCGGGGGCCGGCAGATACGCAGTATTTT | CSVRRPDGQGMRGPADTQYF
TRBD1 | TRBJ1-5 | . | TRBV4-3 | TGCGCCAGCAGCCAAGATGGGGACAGGGATCAGCCCCAGCATTTT | CASSQDGDRDQPQHF
. | TRBJ2-3 | few | TRBV7-2 | TGTGCCAGCAGCGCCCAGAGCGGCACAGATACGCAGTATTTT | CASSAQSGTDTQYF
. | TRBJ1-1 | few | TRBV5-8 | TGTGCCAGCAGCTTTTCCATCTTGAACACTGAAGCTTTCTTT | CASSFSILNTEAFF
. | TRBJ2-1 | . | TRBV7-6 | TGTGCCAGCAGCGTAGGGGTCAATGAGCAGTTCTTC | CASSVGVNEQFF